This TCR beta chain is from a study of beta chain features in type 1 diabetes. The germline CDR1 and CDR2 sequences are LNHDA and SQIVND (reference sequence). The CDR3 totals 15 residues. V dropped 3 bases and J dropped 0; count of bases not matched to a gene: 5. The isolated RNA, all of it, was reverse transcribed, so expressed TCRB transcripts were what got sequenced. Using immunoSEQ multiplex PCR, the repertoire was profiled, and TCRdb retains in-frame clones only, with some absent. The sample shows hundreds of thousands of clones, roughly 30% of them seen only once. The table lists this clone with a few counts.

Sequencing input: naive CD4+ T cells from blood. This clonotype was obtained from a man aged 18 to 29 in good health. This chain joins TRBV19 and TRBJ2-7; 7 bases fit TRBD1. The CDR3 is CASSMETGHSYEQYF. In DNA form, the CDR3 reads TGTGCCAGTAGTATGGAGACAGGGCACTCCTACGAGCAGTACTTC.